The TCR beta chain described here comes from a study of cytomegalovirus exposure and HLA in healthy donors. Study-level points and caveats: In a later analysis, 17,000 or so TCR beta sequences were associated with HLA alleles at 0.05 false discovery rate. There was a cluster of highly shared sequence variants that was likely a sequencing artifact. The productive fraction for most TCR beta V segments was about 87% or about 30% in an earlier analysis.

PCR amplification relied on 60 Vbeta primers (plus 13 Jbeta primers). Data came from immunoSEQ multiplex PCR; TCRdb stores just in-frame clones and leaves some out. The data contain roughly 150,000 clones, about 80% of them seen just once; the ten biggest clones take up around 1.5%. CDR3 size: 14 residues. Germline loops: CDR1 SGHAT, CDR2 FQNNGV. Trimming cost V 6 bases and J 3 bases; bases outside gene matches: 7. In regard to this clone: Its target is not known.

Source material: PBMCs. The receptor's source is a man between 40 and 49 years old in good health and CMV-seronegative. The V and J genes are TRBV11-2 and TRBJ1-1; 7 bases match TRBD1. The CDR3 DNA sequence: TGTGCCAGCAGACAGGGGAATTTCGACACTGAAGCTTTCTTT. Its translation is CASRQGNFDTEAFF.